Listed here are 3 T cell receptor beta chains from one sample, sequenced in a study of OX40 agonist ivuxolimab in advanced cancers. The assay was immunoSEQ multiplex PCR, and TCRdb's table has in-frame clones only and misses some. The data contain approximately 50,000 clones, 85% to 95% of them seen just once; the ten biggest clones take up approximately 10%. The material was CD4+ or CD8+ T cells sorted from blood, obtained in a trial of the OX40 agonist ivuxolimab. The receptors derive from an adult with an advanced solid tumor such as melanoma, head and neck, liver or kidney cancer.

The chain links TRBV6-5 to TRBJ2-7, with D perhaps TRBD2 (7 bases). Germline CDR1 reads MNHEY; CDR2 reads SVGAGI. The CDR3 spans 14 residues. Between the trimmed V and J ends, which lost 8 bases and 3 bases, there was a span of 17 bases. CDR3 in DNA: TGTGCCAGCTCCTCACGAGGGGGGGGCTACGAGCAGTACTTC. Translated: CASSSRGGGYEQYF.

V and J are TRBV14 and TRBJ2-2, with D perhaps TRBD1 (7 bases). Between the trimmed V and J ends, which lost 4 bases and 2 bases, there was a span of 17 bases. The CDR3 sequence is 17 residues long. From germline, CDR1 is SGHDN and CDR2 FVKESK. The CDR3 spells CASSRGGGGVNTGELFF. DNA of the CDR3: TGTGCCAGCAGCCGCGGAGGGGGCGGAGTAAACACCGGGGAGCTGTTTTTT.

The chain combines TRBV28 with TRBJ1-3, with 9 bases that match TRBD1. Germline CDR1 MDHEN, CDR2 SYDVKM. Unmatched junction bases numbered 15, after V lost 7 bases and J lost 2 bases. This CDR3 is 18 amino acids long. The CDR3 sequence is CASTGGDRVYVTGNTIYF. The CDR3 DNA reads as TGTGCCAGCACTGGAGGGGACAGGGTCTATGTAACTGGAAACACCATATATTTT. The complete variable domain, with remaining parts taken from reference TRBV28 and TRBJ1-3, reads DVKVTQSSRYLVKRTGEKVFLECVQDMDHENMFWYRQDPGLGLRLIYFSYDVKMKEKGDIPEGYSVSREKKERFSLILESASTNQTSMYLCASTGGDRVYVTGNTIYFGEGSWLTVV.